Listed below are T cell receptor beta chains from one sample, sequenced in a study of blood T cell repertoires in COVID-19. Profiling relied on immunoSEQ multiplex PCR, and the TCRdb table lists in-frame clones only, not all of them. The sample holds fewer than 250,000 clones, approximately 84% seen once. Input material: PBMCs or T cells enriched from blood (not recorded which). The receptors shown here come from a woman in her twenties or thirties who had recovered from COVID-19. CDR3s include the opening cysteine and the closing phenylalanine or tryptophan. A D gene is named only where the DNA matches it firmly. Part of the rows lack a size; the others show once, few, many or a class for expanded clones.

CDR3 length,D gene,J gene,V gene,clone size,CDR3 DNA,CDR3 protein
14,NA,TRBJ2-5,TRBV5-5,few,TGTGCCAGCAGCCCCCGGACGTCAGGGGAGACCCAGTACTTC,CASSPRTSGETQYF
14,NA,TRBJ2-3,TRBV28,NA,TGTGCCAGCAGTTTTGGAAGACTGACAGATACGCAGTATTTT,CASSFGRLTDTQYF
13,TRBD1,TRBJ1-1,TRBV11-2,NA,TGTGCCAGCAGCTTGGGACAGTTGGGGGAAGCTTTCTTT,CASSLGQLGEAFF
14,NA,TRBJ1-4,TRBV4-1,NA,TGCGCCAGCAGCCAAGCAGCGGGCAGGGAAAAACTGTTTTTT,CASSQAAGREKLFF
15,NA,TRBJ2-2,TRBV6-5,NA,TGTGCCAGCAGTTACAAGGCTAGGGGCACCGGGGAGCTGTTTTTT,CASSYKARGTGELFF
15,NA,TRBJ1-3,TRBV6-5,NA,TGTGCCAGCAGTTACGACAGCCGGCCTGGAAACACCATATATTTT,CASSYDSRPGNTIYF
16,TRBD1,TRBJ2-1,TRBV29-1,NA,TGCAGCGTTGAAGATACCGCGGACAGGTCAGGCGATGAGCAGTTCTTC,CSVEDTADRSGDEQFF
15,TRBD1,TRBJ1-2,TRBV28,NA,TGTGCCACCATCAGTCCCGGGACAGGGACCTATGGCTACACCTTC,CATISPGTGTYGYTF
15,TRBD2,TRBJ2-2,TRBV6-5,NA,TGTGCCAGCAGCCTGACTAGCGGGAAGGCCGGGGAGCTGTTTTTT,CASSLTSGKAGELFF
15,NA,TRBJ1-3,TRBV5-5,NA,TGTGCCAGCAGCCTGAGGGCGGGGGGCAGAAACACCATATATTTT,CASSLRAGGRNTIYF